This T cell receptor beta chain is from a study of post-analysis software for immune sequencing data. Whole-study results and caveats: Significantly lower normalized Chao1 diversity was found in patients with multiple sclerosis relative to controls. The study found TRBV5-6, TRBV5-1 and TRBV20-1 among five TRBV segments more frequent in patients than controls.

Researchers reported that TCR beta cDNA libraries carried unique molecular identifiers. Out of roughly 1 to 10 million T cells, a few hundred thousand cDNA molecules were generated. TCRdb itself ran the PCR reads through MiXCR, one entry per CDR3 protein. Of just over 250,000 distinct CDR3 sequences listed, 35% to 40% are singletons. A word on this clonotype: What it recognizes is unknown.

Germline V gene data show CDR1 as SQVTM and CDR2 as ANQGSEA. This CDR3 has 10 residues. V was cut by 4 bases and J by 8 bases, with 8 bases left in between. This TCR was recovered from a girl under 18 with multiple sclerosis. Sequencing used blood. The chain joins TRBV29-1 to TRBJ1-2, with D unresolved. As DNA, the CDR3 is TGCAGCGTTGGAGATTCGGGCTACACCTTC. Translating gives CSVGDSGYTF. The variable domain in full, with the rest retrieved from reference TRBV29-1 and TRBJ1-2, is SAVISQKPSRDICQRGTSLTIQCQVDSQVTMMFWYRQQPGQSLTLIATANQGSEATYESGFVIDKFPISRPNLTFSTLTVSNMSPEDSSIYLCSVGDSGYTFGSGTRLTVV.